The following is a T cell receptor (beta chain) sequence with its context. Its antigen is unidentified. Its ends do not fully match the called genes, so a read error is possible. In the original analysis: Clinicopathological groups differed in CDR3, with these differences serving to build a distant-metastasis classifier for papillary thyroid cancer. TCRdb reassembled clones from the PCR reads with MiXCR. The V and J calls shown here were made by TCRdb, not taken from the authors' results. The sample holds 30,000 to 35,000 clones, approximately 16% seen once. The data are from a study of metastatic and nonmetastatic thyroid tumors. The overall study: Repertoire comparisons spanned blood and tumor or nodule tissue from malignant and benign thyroid patients. Whole-study findings and limits: Reportedly, malignant thyroid tumors had significantly higher TCR beta diversity than benign nodules, in blood and tumor.

Patients had received no treatment of any kind before thyroid surgery. This CDR3 contains 15 residues. From germline, CDR1 is SGHRS and CDR2 YFSETQ. The rearrangement joins TRBV5-1 to TRBJ2-3; TRBD2 matches at 7 bases. Source material: blood. This receptor was obtained from a male donor with papillary thyroid cancer or a benign thyroid nodule (not recorded which). Some clones in this sample may be carry-over from other donors' samples. The CDR3 is CASILGGRNTYTQYF. The CDR3 DNA sequence: TGCGCCAGCATCTTGGGGGGGAGAAACACATATACGCAGTATTTT.